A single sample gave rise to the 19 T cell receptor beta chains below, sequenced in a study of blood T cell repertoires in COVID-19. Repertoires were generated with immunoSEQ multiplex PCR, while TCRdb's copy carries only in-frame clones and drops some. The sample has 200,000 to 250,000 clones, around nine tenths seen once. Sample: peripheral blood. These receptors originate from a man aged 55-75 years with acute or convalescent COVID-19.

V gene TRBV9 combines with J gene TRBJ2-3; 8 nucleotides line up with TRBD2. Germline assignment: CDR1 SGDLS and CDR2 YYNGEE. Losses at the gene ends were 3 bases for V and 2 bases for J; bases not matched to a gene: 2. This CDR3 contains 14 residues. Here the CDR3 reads CASSGGGITDTQYF. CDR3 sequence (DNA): TGTGCCAGCAGCGGCGGGGGGATCACAGATACGCAGTATTTT.

The CDR3 sequence: CASSTATGTGELFF. In DNA form, the CDR3 reads TGTGCCAGTAGTACGGCGACAGGGACCGGGGAGCTGTTTTTT. V gene TRBV19 combines with J gene TRBJ2-2; the match to TRBD1 covers 7 bases. Germline V gives CDR1 LNHDA, CDR2 SQIVND (reference sequence). The CDR3 contains 14 residues. The V gene end was trimmed by 4 bases and the J gene end by 5 bases; junction bases not matched to a gene: 4.

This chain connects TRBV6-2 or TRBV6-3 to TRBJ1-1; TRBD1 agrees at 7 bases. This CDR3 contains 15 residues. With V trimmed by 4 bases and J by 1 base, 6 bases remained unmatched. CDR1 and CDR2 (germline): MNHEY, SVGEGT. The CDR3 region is CASSFAGTANTEAFF. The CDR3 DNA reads TGTGCCAGCAGTTTCGCCGGGACAGCGAACACTGAAGCTTTCTTT.

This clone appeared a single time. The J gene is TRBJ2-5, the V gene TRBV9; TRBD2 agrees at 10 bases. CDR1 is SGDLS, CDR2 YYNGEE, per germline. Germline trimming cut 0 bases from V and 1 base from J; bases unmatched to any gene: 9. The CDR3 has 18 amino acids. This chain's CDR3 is CASSVGGGLAGVQETQYF. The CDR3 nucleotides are TGTGCCAGCAGCGTAGGGGGCGGGCTAGCGGGGGTCCAAGAGACCCAGTACTTC.

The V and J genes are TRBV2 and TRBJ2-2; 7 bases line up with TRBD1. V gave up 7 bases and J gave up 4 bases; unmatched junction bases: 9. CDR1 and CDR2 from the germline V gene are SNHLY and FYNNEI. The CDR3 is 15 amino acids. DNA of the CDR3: TGTGCCAGCAACAGACAGGGAACGACCACCGGGGAGCTGTTTTTT. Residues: CASNRQGTTTGELFF.

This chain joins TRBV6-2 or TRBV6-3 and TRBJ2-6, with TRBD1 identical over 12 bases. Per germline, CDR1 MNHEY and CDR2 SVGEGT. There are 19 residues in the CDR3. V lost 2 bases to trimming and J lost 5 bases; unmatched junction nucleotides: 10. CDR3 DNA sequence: TGTGCCAGCAGTTACGATCCGGGACAGGGGGCTCTCTGGGCCAACGTCCTGACTTTC. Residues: CASSYDPGQGALWANVLTF.

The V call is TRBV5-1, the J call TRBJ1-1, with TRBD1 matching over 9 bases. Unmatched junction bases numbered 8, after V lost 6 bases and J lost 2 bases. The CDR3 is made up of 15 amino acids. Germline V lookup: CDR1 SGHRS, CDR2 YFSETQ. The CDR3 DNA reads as TGCGCCAGCAAAACCGGGACAGGGATAAACACTGAAGCTTTCTTT. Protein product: CASKTGTGINTEAFF. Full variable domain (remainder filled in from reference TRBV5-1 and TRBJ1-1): KAGVTQTPRYLIKTRGQQVTLSCSPISGHRSVSWYQQTPGQGLQFLFEYFSETQRNKGNFPGRFSGRQFSNSRSEMNVSTLELGDSALYLCASKTGTGINTEAFFGQGTRLTVV.

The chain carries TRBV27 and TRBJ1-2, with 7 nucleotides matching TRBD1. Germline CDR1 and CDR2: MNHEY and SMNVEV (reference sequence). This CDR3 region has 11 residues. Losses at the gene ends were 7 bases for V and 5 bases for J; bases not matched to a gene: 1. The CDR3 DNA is TGTGCCAGCACAGGGGGATATGGCTACACCTTC. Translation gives CASTGGYGYTF.

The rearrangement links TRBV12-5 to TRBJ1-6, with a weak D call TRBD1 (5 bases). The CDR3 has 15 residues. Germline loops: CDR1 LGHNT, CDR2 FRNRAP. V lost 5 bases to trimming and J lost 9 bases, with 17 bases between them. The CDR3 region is CASGGPQGYGSPLHF. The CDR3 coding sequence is TGTGCTAGTGGTGGACCTCAGGGATACGGTTCACCCCTCCACTTT.

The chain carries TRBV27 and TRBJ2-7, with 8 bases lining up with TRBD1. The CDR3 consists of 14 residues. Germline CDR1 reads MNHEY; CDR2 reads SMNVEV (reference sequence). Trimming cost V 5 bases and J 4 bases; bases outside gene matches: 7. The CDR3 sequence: CASSGGQGPYEQYF. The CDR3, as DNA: TGTGCCAGCAGTGGCGGACAGGGTCCTTACGAGCAGTACTTC.

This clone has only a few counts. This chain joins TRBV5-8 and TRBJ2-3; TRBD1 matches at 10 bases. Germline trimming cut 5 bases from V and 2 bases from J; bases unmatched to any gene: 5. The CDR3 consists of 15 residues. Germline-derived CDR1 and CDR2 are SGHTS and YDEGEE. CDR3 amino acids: CASRRDRGNTDTQYF. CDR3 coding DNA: TGTGCCAGCAGACGGGACAGGGGCAACACAGATACGCAGTATTTT.

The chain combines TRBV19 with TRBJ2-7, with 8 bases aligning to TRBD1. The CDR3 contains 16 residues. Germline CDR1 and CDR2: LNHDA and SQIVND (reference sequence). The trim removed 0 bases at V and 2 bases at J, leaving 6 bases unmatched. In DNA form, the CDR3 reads TGTGCCAGTAGTATAGAGGGGACAGGCCTCACCTACGAGCAGTACTTC. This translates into CASSIEGTGLTYEQYF.

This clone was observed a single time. The CDR3 DNA is TGTGCCAGCAGCTTACGACAGGGTTGGAACTATGGCTACACCTTC. Its translation: CASSLRQGWNYGYTF. The rearrangement uses TRBV11-2 and TRBJ1-2; 7 bases line up with TRBD1. After removal of 2 bases from V and 2 bases from J, the junction contained 5 bases not matched to a gene. Germline V gene lookup returns CDR1 SGHAT and CDR2 FQNNGV. The CDR3 has 15 amino acids.

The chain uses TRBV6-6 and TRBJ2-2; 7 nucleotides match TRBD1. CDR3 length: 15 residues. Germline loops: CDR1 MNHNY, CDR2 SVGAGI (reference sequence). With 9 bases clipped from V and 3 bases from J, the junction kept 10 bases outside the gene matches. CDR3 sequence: CASLYRGTHTGELFF. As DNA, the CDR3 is TGTGCCAGTTTGTACAGGGGAACTCACACCGGGGAGCTGTTTTTT.

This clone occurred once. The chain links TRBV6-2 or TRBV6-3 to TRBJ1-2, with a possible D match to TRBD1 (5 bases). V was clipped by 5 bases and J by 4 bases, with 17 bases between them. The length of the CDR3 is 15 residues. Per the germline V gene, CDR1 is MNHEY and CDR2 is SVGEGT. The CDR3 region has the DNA TGTGCCAGCAGTGCCTCGCTCGGGGGACCCTATGGCTACACCTTC. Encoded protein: CASSASLGGPYGYTF.

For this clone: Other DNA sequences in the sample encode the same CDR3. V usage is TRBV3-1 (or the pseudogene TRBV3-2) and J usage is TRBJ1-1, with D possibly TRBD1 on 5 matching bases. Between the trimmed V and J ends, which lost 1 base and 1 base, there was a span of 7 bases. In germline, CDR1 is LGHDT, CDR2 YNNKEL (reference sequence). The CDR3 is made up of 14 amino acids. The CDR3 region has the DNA TGTGCCAGCAGCCAAGCGGGGGGGAACACTGAAGCTTTCTTT. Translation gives CASSQAGGNTEAFF.

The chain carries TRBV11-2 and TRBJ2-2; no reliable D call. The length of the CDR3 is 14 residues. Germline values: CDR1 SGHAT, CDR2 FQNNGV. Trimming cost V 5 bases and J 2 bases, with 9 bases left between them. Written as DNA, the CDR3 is TGTGCCAGCAGCCCTCTCCCCAACACCGGGGAGCTGTTTTTT. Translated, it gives CASSPLPNTGELFF.

In DNA, the CDR3 is TGTGCCAGCTCACCACCTCAGGGAACTGGGGCCAACGTCCTGACTTTC. The encoded protein is CASSPPQGTGANVLTF. The genes are TRBV18 and TRBJ2-6; D perhaps matches TRBD1 (5 bases). V gave up 0 bases and J gave up 2 bases, with 8 bases separating them. The CDR3 runs 16 residues. The germline CDR1 and CDR2 sequences are KGHSH and LQKENI.

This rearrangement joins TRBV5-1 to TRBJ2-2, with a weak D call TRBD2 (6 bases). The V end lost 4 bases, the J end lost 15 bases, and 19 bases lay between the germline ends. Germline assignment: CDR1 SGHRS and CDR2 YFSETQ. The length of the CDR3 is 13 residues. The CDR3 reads CASSRPGTGDLFF. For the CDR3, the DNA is TGCGCCAGCAGCCGTCCCGGGACCGGGGACTTGTTTTTT. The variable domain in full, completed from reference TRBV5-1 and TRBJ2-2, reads KAGVTQTPRYLIKTRGQQVTLSCSPISGHRSVSWYQQTPGQGLQFLFEYFSETQRNKGNFPGRFSGRQFSNSRSEMNVSTLELGDSALYLCASSRPGTGDLFFGEGSRLTVL.